The 21 T cell receptor beta chains in this list originate from one sample, sequenced in a study of spatial heterogeneity in lung cancer. The time point: sample taken at primary tumor resection. In each case, whole RNA from tumor, nontumor lung or frozen PBMC was sequenced unsorted. TCRdb re-called the 5' RACE reads with MiXCR, one entry per CDR3 protein. The table records some 70,000 distinct CDR3 sequences, 13% of them present only once. This material consisted of PBMCs, taken at surgery. These receptors all come from a male donor with early-stage non-small cell lung cancer.

This clonotype was seen many times. This sequence joins TRBV13 and TRBJ1-5; D gene unclear. The CDR3 runs 12 residues. CDR1 and CDR2 (germline): PRHDT, FYEKMQ (reference sequence). V was trimmed by 4 bases and J by 6 bases, leaving 7 bases between them. The CDR3 here is CASSSVGQPQHF. CDR3 DNA: TGTGCCAGCAGCTCCGTCGGTCAGCCCCAGCATTTT.

This clonotype was found a few times. CDR3: CASSTQWGYSGNTIYF. The DNA for the CDR3 is TGTGCCAGCTCAACACAGTGGGGGTACTCTGGAAACACCATATATTTT. The genes are TRBV18 and TRBJ1-3, with D possibly matching TRBD1 (5 bases). Germline values: CDR1 KGHSH, CDR2 LQKENI. Trimming pared 5 bases from V and 0 bases from J, leaving 14 bases between. The CDR3 contains 16 residues.

This clonotype has just a few counts. The chain carries TRBV29-1 and TRBJ2-7, with TRBD1 matching 8 bases. This CDR3 region has 14 residues. Trimming at V came to 5 bases and at J to 1 base, leaving 7 bases not matched to a gene. The V gene's germline CDR1 is SQVTM and CDR2 ANQGSEA. The CDR3 reads CSVWDRQGSYEQYF. Written as DNA, the CDR3 is TGCAGCGTTTGGGACAGGCAAGGGTCCTACGAGCAGTACTTC.

The chain carries TRBV19 and TRBJ1-4; 8 bases are a match to TRBD1. J was trimmed by 5 bases and V by 5 bases; bases with no gene match: 7. Germline assignment: CDR1 LNHDA and CDR2 SQIVND (reference sequence). CDR3 length: 15 residues. CDR3 amino acids: CASSPRTGLNEKLFF. The CDR3 DNA sequence: TGTGCCAGTAGTCCACGGACAGGGCTAAATGAAAAACTGTTTTTT.

This clonotype showed up just a few times. The V and J genes are TRBV2 and TRBJ2-3, with TRBD2 as a possible D gene (6 bases). V lost 7 bases and J 0 bases, leaving 14 bases between the germline ends. This CDR3 has 15 amino acids. CDR1 and CDR2 (germline): SNHLY, FYNNEI. This chain's CDR3 is CASTSAGRSTDTQYF. CDR3 coding DNA: TGTGCCAGCACATCGGCGGGACGGAGCACAGATACGCAGTATTTT.

This clonotype was detected a few times. CDR3 in DNA: TGCAGCGTCAGGACGGTCTCCTACGAGCAGTACTTC. Protein sequence: CSVRTVSYEQYF. The chain has TRBV29-1 and TRBJ2-7; no clear D. Germline CDR1 SQVTM, CDR2 ANQGSEA. This CDR3 is 12 amino acids long. V was pared by 6 bases and J by 0 bases, with 9 bases between.

V and J are TRBV27 and TRBJ1-1; TRBD1 agrees at 9 bases. Germline assignment: CDR1 MNHEY and CDR2 SMNVEV (reference sequence). J gave up 4 bases and V 0 bases, and 6 bases lay outside the gene matches. The CDR3 loop spans 16 amino acids. The chain's CDR3 is CASSLSPSTGGTEAFF. As DNA, the CDR3 is TGTGCCAGCAGTTTATCCCCCTCGACAGGGGGCACTGAAGCTTTCTTT.

This clonotype was seen only once. V is TRBV5-1 and J is TRBJ2-7, with D tentatively TRBD2 (6 bases). The CDR3 extends over 14 amino acids. Germline loops: CDR1 SGHRS, CDR2 YFSETQ. Trimming stripped 4 bases from V and 3 bases from J, with 14 bases between. This chain's CDR3 is CASSSAPGSYEQYF. CDR3 in DNA: TGCGCCAGCAGCAGCGCCCCCGGGAGCTACGAGCAGTACTTC.

The V call is TRBV20-1, the J call TRBJ1-4; D gene unclear. Germline CDR1 is DFQATT and CDR2 is SNEGSKA (reference sequence). CDR3 size: 14 residues. V was clipped by 3 bases and J by 10 bases, with 18 bases between them. The chain's CDR3 is CSASPDGILGKLFF. The DNA of the CDR3 is TGCAGTGCTAGCCCGGACGGCATACTCGGAAAACTGTTTTTT.

Here the CDR3 DNA reads TGTGCCAGCAGCCTAAAGATTAACTATGGCTACACCTTC. As protein: CASSLKINYGYTF. This chain connects TRBV2 to TRBJ1-2; the D is unclear. V lost 6 bases to trimming and J lost 1 base, with 9 bases between them. CDR3 length equals 13 residues. Germline assignment: CDR1 SNHLY and CDR2 FYNNEI.

The V and J genes are TRBV5-1 and TRBJ1-1; D gene ambiguous. With 5 bases removed from V and 1 base from J, the gap between germline ends came to 12 bases. Germline V gives CDR1 SGHRS, CDR2 YFSETQ. This CDR3 has 14 residues. The chain's CDR3 is CASSRLLGNTEAFF. The CDR3 bases are TGCGCCAGCAGTCGACTGCTAGGGAACACTGAAGCTTTCTTT.

This clonotype was counted at least ten times. The chain has TRBV10-3 and TRBJ1-5; a weak D match, TRBD1 (5 bases). In germline, CDR1 is ENHRY, CDR2 SYGVKD. CDR3 length: 13 amino acids. The V gene lost 3 bases and the J gene lost 6 bases, with 9 bases spanning the gap. The CDR3 is CAISEQEGQPQHF. CDR3 in DNA: TGTGCCATCAGTGAACAGGAAGGTCAGCCCCAGCATTTT.

V is TRBV5-1 and J is TRBJ1-1; D not certain. In germline, CDR1 is SGHRS, CDR2 YFSETQ. Trimming shortened V by 0 bases and J by 1 base, and 10 bases separated the two germline ends. The CDR3 is made up of 15 amino acids. The CDR3 region is CASSLATGKNTEAFF. The CDR3 region has the DNA TGCGCCAGCAGCTTGGCAACGGGCAAGAACACTGAAGCTTTCTTT.

This clonotype was seen repeatedly, ten times or more. The rearrangement uses TRBV2 and TRBJ1-2, with TRBD1 identical over 8 bases. J gave up 1 base and V 5 bases, and 9 bases lay outside the gene matches. The CDR3 totals 16 residues. In germline, CDR1 is SNHLY, CDR2 FYNNEI. CDR3: CASSPGTGVDNYGYTF. The CDR3, as DNA: TGTGCCAGCAGTCCCGGGACAGGAGTAGATAACTATGGCTACACCTTC.

This clonotype showed up many times. The rearrangement joins TRBV9 to TRBJ2-3; D may be TRBD1 or TRBD2 (6 bases each). CDR1 is SGDLS and CDR2 is YYNGEE in the germline V gene. There are 15 residues in the CDR3. Trimming stripped 0 bases from V and 2 bases from J, with 10 bases between. The DNA of the CDR3 is TGTGCCAGCAGCGTAGAGCCGGGGGCCACAGATACGCAGTATTTT. Encoded protein: CASSVEPGATDTQYF. Full variable domain (rest looked up from reference TRBV9 and TRBJ2-3): DSGVTQTPKHLITATGQRVTLRCSPRSGDLSVYWYQQSLDQGLQFLIQYYNGEERAKGNILERFSAQQFPDLHSELNLSSLELGDSALYFCASSVEPGATDTQYFGPGTRLTVL.

This clonotype was seen repeatedly, ten times or more. This sequence joins TRBV4-3 and TRBJ2-7; 9 nucleotides agree with TRBD2. CDR1 and CDR2 from the germline V gene are LGHNA and YSLEER. CDR3 size: 14 residues. Trimming removed 0 bases from V and 10 bases from J; junction bases left unmatched: 7. The CDR3 spells CASSQDLQAGGQYF. In DNA, the CDR3 is TGCGCCAGCAGCCAAGATTTACAAGCGGGAGGCCAGTACTTC.

The chain combines TRBV6-5 with TRBJ2-4; 10 bases agree with TRBD1. The J segment lost 7 bases and the V segment lost 5 bases, leaving 8 bases of the junction unmatched. Germline V gene lookup returns CDR1 MNHEY and CDR2 SVGAGI. The CDR3 loop spans 15 amino acids. The CDR3 spells CASSLTGQGLNIQYF. The CDR3 DNA reads as TGTGCCAGCAGTCTAACGGGACAGGGGTTGAACATTCAGTACTTC.

This chain links TRBV5-5 with TRBJ1-1; TRBD1 is a possible D gene (6 bases). The CDR3 contains 13 residues. The V gene's germline CDR1 is SGHKS and CDR2 YYEKEE (reference sequence). V gave up 6 bases and J gave up 2 bases, with 11 bases separating them. The CDR3 sequence is CASTARGNTEAFF. The CDR3 DNA reads TGTGCCAGCACTGCCAGGGGAAACACTGAAGCTTTCTTT.

This clonotype is classed as medium-sized. The genes are TRBV29-1 and TRBJ2-7; D is perhaps TRBD1 (5 bases). Germline V gene lookup returns CDR1 SQVTM and CDR2 ANQGSEA. The CDR3 is 13 amino acids. Trimming cost V 4 bases and J 2 bases, with 12 bases left between them. As DNA, the CDR3 is TGCAGCGTTGCTCAGGGCGAGGCCTACGAGCAGTACTTC. Translation gives CSVAQGEAYEQYF.

This chain joins TRBV7-9 and TRBJ1-2, with 9 bases fitting TRBD1. This CDR3 spans 17 amino acids. The J segment lost 7 bases and the V segment lost 2 bases, leaving 14 bases of the junction unmatched. CDR1 and CDR2 from the germline V gene are SEHNR and FQNEAQ (reference sequence). The CDR3 nucleotides are TGTGCCAGCAGCTTATCTTCCACGTGGACAGGGGCATCTGGCTACACCTTC. Protein product: CASSLSSTWTGASGYTF.

This clonotype was counted only a few times. This chain uses TRBV6-2 or TRBV6-3 with TRBJ2-5; D may be TRBD1 (6 bases). Germline V gene lookup returns CDR1 MNHEY and CDR2 SVGEGT. This CDR3 is 12 amino acids long. With 2 bases removed from V and 7 bases from J, the gap between germline ends came to 8 bases. In DNA form, the CDR3 reads TGTGCCAGCAGTTACCGACAGGCGACCCAGTACTTC. This codes for CASSYRQATQYF.